Described below is a single T cell receptor (beta chain) sequence and its context. Its antigen is as yet unknown. The data stem from a study of cytomegalovirus exposure and HLA in healthy donors. Turning to the study itself: Earlier findings included some 100 million unique TCR beta sequences obtained from 150 million to 200 million T cells. Early on, a data release was issued that held 80 million or so unique TCRs from HLA-typed donors. Findings and caveats of the study: Later on, an analysis tied 15,000 to 20,000 TCR beta sequences to HLA alleles at 0.05 false discovery rate. Available immune exposure information was restricted to CMV serostatus only.

The V segment lost 0 bases and the J segment 8 bases; nucleotides outside the gene matches: 9. CDR3 length: 16 amino acids. Germline V gene lookup returns CDR1 SGHRS and CDR2 YFSETQ. The PCR contained 60 Vbeta and 13 Jbeta primers. Clones were sequenced by immunoSEQ multiplex PCR, and TCRdb holds only the in-frame ones, with some missing. The table shows roughly 260,000 clones, with about 83% occurring only once. The sequenced sample was PBMCs. The rearrangement uses TRBV5-1 and TRBJ2-1; TRBD2 matches at 9 bases. The sequence came from a woman aged 40 to 50 in good health and CMV-seropositive. For the CDR3, the DNA is TGCGCCAGCAGCTTGGGCCTAGCGGGGTCCGCCCATGAGCAGTTCTTC. Residues: CASSLGLAGSAHEQFF.